The 21 T cell receptor beta chains in this list originate from one sample, sequenced in a study of blood T cell repertoires in COVID-19 (dated by TCRdb to the early 2020s). Library construction relied on the immunoSEQ multiplex PCR assay. The immuneACCESS repertoire file appears here via TCRdb, limited to in-frame rearrangements. These files lack a portion of the clones; in checked studies, under half of the deficit traces to unresolved V genes, and the cause of the others is not known. The sample profile shows about 140,000 clones; 84% of them were found once. The ten most abundant clones make up about 9.3% of the sample. Sample: peripheral blood. These receptor sequences come from a woman older than 75 in a cohort sampled during active or convalescent COVID-19.

This sequence joins TRBV7-8 and TRBJ2-3, with D tentatively TRBD2 (5 bases). This CDR3 is built from 12 residues. Germline lookup yields CDR1 SGHVS and CDR2 FQNEAQ. V was cut by 7 bases and J by 9 bases, with 14 bases left in between. The CDR3 region is CASTPGSLTQYF. CDR3 nucleotide sequence: TGTGCCAGCACCCCGGGAAGTTTGACGCAGTATTTT.

There are a few counts of this clone. The chain combines TRBV12-3 or TRBV12-4 with TRBJ1-1; TRBD1 aligns across 9 bases. The CDR3 runs 13 residues. The V and J ends lost 4 bases and 3 bases, in that order; junction bases with no gene match: 0. The CDR3 DNA is TGTGCCAGCAGTTGGACAGGGGACACTGAAGCTTTCTTT. Translation gives CASSWTGDTEAFF.

This clone was detected a few times. The rearrangement joins TRBV4-1 to TRBJ2-1; 8 bases are shared with TRBD2. This CDR3 contains 13 residues. V was pared by 4 bases and J by 9 bases, with 5 bases of the junction left unmatched. The germline gives CDR1 MGHRA, CDR2 YSYEKL. CDR3 nucleotide sequence: TGCGCCAGCAGCCGAGCGGGGGTCAGTGAGCAGTTCTTC. It is translated as CASSRAGVSEQFF.

The CDR3 sequence: CASGGANGNTQYF. The CDR3 DNA is TGTGCCAGCGGGGGGGCCAACGGGAATACGCAGTATTTT. The chain couples TRBV7-2 to TRBJ2-3; possible D gene TRBD2, 7 bases. The CDR3 totals 13 residues. The V end lost 8 bases, the J end lost 7 bases, and 16 bases lay between the germline ends. Per the germline V gene, CDR1 is SGHTA and CDR2 is FQGNSA.

In its sample, this clone was seen many times. The genes are TRBV27 and TRBJ1-2; D is unresolved. The CDR3 spans 12 residues. Germline CDR1 is MNHEY and CDR2 is SMNVEV (reference sequence). The V end lost 9 bases, the J end lost 4 bases, and 12 bases lay between the germline ends. The CDR3 coding sequence is TGTGCCAGGGTGAGATTAATCTATGGCTACACCTTC. It specifies CARVRLIYGYTF.

This chain uses TRBV7-9 with TRBJ1-2, with D possibly TRBD1 on 6 matching bases. V gave up 6 bases and J gave up 4 bases, with 15 bases separating them. Germline V CDR1 and CDR2: SEHNR, FQNEAQ (reference sequence). There are 14 residues in the CDR3. CDR3 region: CASSPWTASYGYTF. DNA for the CDR3: TGTGCCAGCAGTCCATGGACAGCCTCCTATGGCTACACCTTC. Supplemented by reference TRBV7-9 and TRBJ1-2, the full variable domain reads DTGVSQNPRHKITKRGQNVTFRCDPISEHNRLYWYRQTLGQGPEFLTYFQNEAQLEKSRLLSDRFSAERPKGSFSTLEIQRTEQGDSAMYLCASSPWTASYGYTFGSGTRLTVV.

CDR3 region: CASSPYRPGGSTDTQYF. The CDR3 region has the DNA TGCGCCAGCAGCCCCTACCGGCCGGGGGGGAGCACAGATACGCAGTATTTT. This chain uses TRBV5-1 with TRBJ2-3; 8 bases are a match to TRBD2. The CDR3 is 17 residues long. Germline V lookup: CDR1 SGHRS, CDR2 YFSETQ. V trimming: 4 bases; J trimming: 0 bases; junction bases outside the gene matches: 10.

The chain links TRBV6-2 or TRBV6-3 to TRBJ1-1; D unresolved. This CDR3 has 13 amino acids. Deletions cut 4 bases from V and 6 bases from J, with 12 bases between. Germline V gives CDR1 MNHEY, CDR2 SVGEGT. In DNA form, the CDR3 reads TGTGCCAGCAGTTTCTTGAGGGAGGCTGAAGCTTTCTTT. Protein product: CASSFLREAEAFF.

The J gene is TRBJ2-2, the V gene TRBV12-5; 8 bases align to TRBD1. CDR3 length: 14 amino acids. V dropped 6 bases and J dropped 5; count of bases not matched to a gene: 5. Looked up from germline, CDR1 is LGHNT and CDR2 is FRNRAP. In DNA form, the CDR3 reads TGTGCTAGTGGGCTGACAGGGGAGACCGGGGAGCTGTTTTTT. Its translation is CASGLTGETGELFF.

The chain carries TRBV30 and TRBJ1-6; D remains unclear. The CDR3 sequence is 12 residues long. V was clipped by 3 bases and J by 5 bases, with 5 bases between them. Germline-derived CDR1 and CDR2 are GTSNPN and SVGIG (reference sequence). The CDR3 region is CAWRINNSPLHF. CDR3 in DNA: TGTGCCTGGAGAATTAATAATTCACCCCTCCACTTT. The full variable domain, its missing parts supplied by reference TRBV30 and TRBJ1-6, is SQTIHQWPATLVQPVGSPLSLECTVEGTSNPNLYWYRQAAGRGLQLLFYSVGIGQISSEVPQNLSASRPQDRQFILSSKKLLLSDSGFYLCAWRINNSPLHFGNGTRLTVT.

The V call is TRBV2, the J call TRBJ2-7; D is unclear. The germline V gene has CDR1 SNHLY and CDR2 FYNNEI. This CDR3 is built from 11 residues. V was shortened by 6 bases and J by 3 bases, with 6 bases between the two germline ends. CDR3 DNA: TGTGCCAGCAGCCACTTCTACGAGCAGTACGTC. It codes for CASSHFYEQYV.

The rearrangement joins TRBV5-4 to TRBJ2-2, with TRBD2 matching over 11 bases. The length of the CDR3 is 15 residues. Trimming cost V 2 bases and J 4 bases; bases outside gene matches: 1. Germline V gene data show CDR1 as SGHNT and CDR2 as YYREEE (reference sequence). The CDR3, as DNA: TGTGCCAGCAGCTTTAGCGGGGGGGCCACCGGGGAGCTGTTTTTT. Its protein product is CASSFSGGATGELFF.

CDR3 in DNA: TGTGCCAGTTGGGACAGGGGGCTAGATACGCAGTATTTT. Amino acids: CASWDRGLDTQYF. This sequence joins TRBV28 and TRBJ2-3, with 12 positions matching TRBD1. The CDR3 is 13 amino acids. CDR1 is MDHEN, CDR2 SYDVKM, per germline. Losses at the gene ends were 9 bases for V and 5 bases for J; bases not matched to a gene: 3.

The J gene is TRBJ1-4, the V gene TRBV5-1; 8 bases agree with TRBD1. V lost 4 bases, J lost 5 bases, and 7 bases stayed unmatched. This CDR3 comprises 15 residues. The germline V gene encodes CDR1 SGHRS and CDR2 YFSETQ. CDR3 amino acids: CASSTLGTGNEKLFF. CDR3 in DNA: TGCGCCAGCAGCACGCTCGGGACAGGAAATGAAAAACTGTTTTTT.

The genes are TRBV19 and TRBJ1-1; a weak D match, TRBD1 (5 bases). V was shortened by 7 bases and J by 2 bases, with 11 bases between the two germline ends. This CDR3 region has 13 residues. Germline loops: CDR1 LNHDA, CDR2 SQIVND (reference sequence). CDR3: CASTNRINTEAFF. For the CDR3, the DNA is TGTGCCAGTACTAACAGGATTAACACTGAAGCTTTCTTT.

The chain employs TRBV6-5 and TRBJ1-4; maybe TRBD1 (5 bases). CDR3 length: 15 amino acids. Germline loops: CDR1 MNHEY, CDR2 SVGAGI. The V end was cut by 6 bases, the J end by 5 bases, with 16 bases between. CDR3 sequence reads: CASRAAGSLNEKLFF. The CDR3 DNA is TGTGCCAGCAGAGCCGCAGGGTCATTAAATGAAAAACTGTTTTTT.

The chain is built from TRBV7-9 and TRBJ1-1; maybe TRBD1 (5 bases). Trimming removed 4 bases from V and 11 bases from J, with 32 bases in between. The CDR3 is 18 residues long. Germline V lookup: CDR1 SEHNR, CDR2 FQNEAQ (reference sequence). CDR3 sequence (DNA): TGTGCCAGCAGCTACACTCGACAGTTTCCAAAGGTAAGTCCAGGGGCTTTCTTT. It encodes CASSYTRQFPKVSPGAFF. The complete variable domain, with remaining parts taken from reference TRBV7-9 and TRBJ1-1, reads DTGVSQNPRHKITKRGQNVTFRCDPISEHNRLYWYRQTLGQGPEFLTYFQNEAQLEKSRLLSDRFSAERPKGSFSTLEIQRTEQGDSAMYLCASSYTRQFPKVSPGAFFGQGTRLTVV.

The chain joins TRBV6-5 to TRBJ2-5; TRBD2 aligns across 8 bases. V lost 6 bases, J lost 1 base, and 4 bases stayed unmatched. The CDR3 sequence is 14 residues long. Germline V lookup: CDR1 MNHEY, CDR2 SVGAGI. CDR3 amino acids: CASRTGGTQETQYF. The CDR3 DNA reads as TGTGCCAGCAGGACGGGGGGGACCCAAGAGACCCAGTACTTC.

The chain is built from TRBV28 and TRBJ1-5, with a weak D call TRBD1 (5 bases). Trimming cost V 3 bases and J 4 bases, with 10 bases left between them. CDR1 is MDHEN, CDR2 SYDVKM, per germline. The length of the CDR3 is 14 residues. The DNA of the CDR3 is TGTGCCAGCAGTTTCAGGGTTATTAATCAGCCCCAGCATTTT. Translating it yields CASSFRVINQPQHF.

The rearrangement links TRBV5-5 to TRBJ1-5, with 7 bases lining up with TRBD1. The trim removed 0 bases at V and 7 bases at J, leaving 4 bases unmatched. CDR1 is SGHKS, CDR2 YYEKEE, per germline (reference sequence). CDR3 size: 14 residues. In DNA, the CDR3 is TGTGCCAGCAGCTTGGCCGACAGGGTACAGCCCCAGCATTTT. It is translated as CASSLADRVQPQHF.

The chain employs TRBV4-2 and TRBJ2-7; 8 bases are shared with TRBD2. Germline CDR1 and CDR2: LGHNA and YNFKEQ. V shed 4 bases and J 2 bases; nucleotides not matched to a gene: 7. The CDR3 consists of 15 residues. CDR3 in amino acids: CASSRPGLDPYEQYF. Written as DNA, the CDR3 is TGTGCCAGCAGCCGCCCGGGACTAGACCCCTACGAGCAGTACTTC.